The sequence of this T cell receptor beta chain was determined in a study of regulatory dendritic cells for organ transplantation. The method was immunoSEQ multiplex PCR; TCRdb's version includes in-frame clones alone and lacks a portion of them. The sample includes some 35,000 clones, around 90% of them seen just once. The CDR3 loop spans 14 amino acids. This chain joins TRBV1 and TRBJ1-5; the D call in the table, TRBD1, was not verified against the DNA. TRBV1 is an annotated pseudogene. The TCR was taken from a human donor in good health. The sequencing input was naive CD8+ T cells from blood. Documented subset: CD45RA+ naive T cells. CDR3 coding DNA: TGCACCAGCAGCCAAGGACAGGGAACGCAGCCCCAGCATTTT. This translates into CTSSQGQGTQPQHF.